Below, 17 T cell receptor beta chains from the same sample are listed, as sequenced in a study of blood T cell repertoires in COVID-19. Sequencing used immunoSEQ multiplex PCR; TCRdb keeps in-frame clones, though not all of them. The top ten clones hold around 7.9% of a sample with around 500,000 clones, less than 90% of them seen once. Sequenced input: PBMCs or T cells enriched from blood (not recorded which). These receptors were obtained from a woman in her sixties who had recovered from COVID-19.

With respect to this clone: Other DNA sequences of this sample code for an identical CDR3. The chain is built from TRBV24-1 and TRBJ1-5; 8 bases line up with TRBD1. V lost 4 bases and J lost 4; bases outside the gene matches: 2. CDR1 and CDR2 (germline): KGHDR, SFDVKD. CDR3 length: 14 amino acids. This chain's CDR3 is CATSDRQGNQPQHF. In DNA form, the CDR3 reads TGTGCCACCAGTGACCGACAGGGGAATCAGCCCCAGCATTTT.

This clone is a singleton in its sample. The rearrangement uses TRBV1 and TRBJ1-1; the DNA was not compared with TRBD1, the D call given in the table. TRBV1 corresponds to a pseudogene. This CDR3 spans 15 amino acids. The CDR3 region is CTSSQDRVRNTEAFF. CDR3 DNA sequence: TGCACCAGCAGCCAGGACAGGGTAAGGAACACTGAAGCTTTCTTT.

The chain links TRBV28 to TRBJ1-5; 7 positions match TRBD1. Germline-derived CDR1 and CDR2 are MDHEN and SYDVKM. The ends lost 6 bases at V and 0 bases at J; junction bases unmatched: 5. The CDR3 extends over 15 amino acids. The CDR3 region is CASSRGQDSNQPQHF. The CDR3 region has the DNA TGTGCCAGCAGCCGCGGACAGGATAGCAATCAGCCCCAGCATTTT.

This clone was detected once. Additional DNA sequences in this sample encode the identical CDR3. As DNA, the CDR3 is TGTGCCAGCAGCGTCGGAGGGCGCAACACTGAAGCTTTCTTT. The encoded protein is CASSVGGRNTEAFF. The gene calls are TRBV9 and TRBJ1-1; D gene ambiguous. The V and J ends lost 2 bases and 2 bases respectively, with 10 bases between them. The germline gives CDR1 SGDLS, CDR2 YYNGEE. The CDR3 extends over 14 amino acids.

This clone appeared a single time. The V gene is TRBV5-1, the J gene TRBJ2-3, with D possibly matching TRBD2 (7 bases). V shed 1 base and J shed 4 bases, with 19 bases lying between them. The CDR3 sequence is 17 residues long. Per the germline V gene, CDR1 is SGHRS and CDR2 is YFSETQ. CDR3: CASSLTAGRGQADTQYF. The CDR3 coding sequence is TGCGCCAGCAGCTTGACTGCTGGGCGGGGGCAGGCAGATACGCAGTATTTT.

This chain joins TRBV6-2 or TRBV6-3 and TRBJ2-7, with 8 nucleotides matching TRBD1. The CDR3 runs 16 residues. With V trimmed by 2 bases and J by 9 bases, 15 bases remained unmatched. In germline, CDR1 is MNHEY, CDR2 SVGEGT. In DNA form, the CDR3 reads TGTGCCAGCAGTTACGTGTCCGGGACAGGACCTACGAGGCAGTACGTC. Its translation: CASSYVSGTGPTRQYV.

This chain joins TRBV11-2 and TRBJ1-3; no firm D call. Germline CDR1 and CDR2: SGHAT and FQNNGV. Trimming took off 0 bases at V and 2 bases at J, with 11 bases between the two ends. This CDR3 contains 16 residues. The CDR3 sequence: CASSLDLGYTGNTIYF. Here the CDR3 DNA reads TGTGCCAGCAGCTTAGATCTTGGTTACACTGGAAACACCATATATTTT. Looking up the rest from reference TRBV11-2 and TRBJ1-3 gives the full variable domain: EAGVAQSPRYKIIEKRQSVAFWCNPISGHATLYWYQQILGQGPKLLIQFQNNGVVDDSQLPKDRFSAERLKGVDSTLKIQPAKLEDSAVYLCASSLDLGYTGNTIYFGEGSWLTVV.

This chain's CDR3 is CSASDYNEQFF. Written as DNA, the CDR3 is TGCAGTGCCTCAGATTACAATGAGCAGTTCTTC. The chain is built from TRBV20-1 and TRBJ2-1; D call uncertain. The CDR3 totals 11 residues. Per the germline V gene, CDR1 is DFQATT and CDR2 is SNEGSKA (reference sequence). V was cut by 6 bases and J by 4 bases, with 7 bases left in between.

The V and J genes are TRBV10-3 and TRBJ2-2; 9 bases fit TRBD2. Trimming at V came to 6 bases and at J to 7 bases, leaving 0 bases not matched to a gene. Per the germline V gene, CDR1 is ENHRY and CDR2 is SYGVKD. CDR3 length: 12 amino acids. CDR3 residues: CAIRTSGGELFF. The DNA of the CDR3 is TGTGCCATCAGGACTAGCGGCGGGGAGCTGTTTTTT.

This clone was recorded a few times. The chain has TRBV4-1 and TRBJ1-5; D unclear. Trimming cost V 0 bases and J 9 bases, with 15 bases left between them. Germline V gene lookup returns CDR1 MGHRA and CDR2 YSYEKL. The CDR3 sequence is 15 residues long. In nucleotides, the CDR3 is TGCGCCAGCAGCCAAGAAGGAGGGATTTTGCGGCCCCAGCATTTT. It translates to CASSQEGGILRPQHF.

The chain carries TRBV3-1 (or the pseudogene TRBV3-2) and TRBJ1-2; D unresolved. CDR1 is LGHDT, CDR2 YNNKEL, per germline (reference sequence). V was pared by 0 bases and J by 8 bases, with 19 bases between. The CDR3 extends over 16 amino acids. The CDR3 is CASSQDSSGIPSGYTF. CDR3 sequence (DNA): TGTGCCAGCAGCCAAGATTCGTCCGGGATCCCTAGCGGCTACACCTTC.

The CDR3 spells CASSLVSSGGAREQYV. DNA for the CDR3: TGTGCCAGCAGCTTGGTGTCTAGCGGGGGGGCTAGGGAGCAGTACGTC. This chain joins TRBV11-2 and TRBJ2-7, with 12 bases that match TRBD2. The CDR3 runs 16 residues. Germline lookup yields CDR1 SGHAT and CDR2 FQNNGV. V shed 3 bases and J 7 bases; nucleotides not matched to a gene: 10.

This clone showed up just a few times. The gene calls are TRBV14 and TRBJ1-6; possibly TRBD1 for D (6 bases). The CDR3 extends over 13 amino acids. Germline V gene sequence: CDR1 SGHDN, CDR2 FVKESK. Trimming left V 4 bases short and J 10 bases short, with 11 bases between. CDR3 region: CASSLQGTSPLHF. The CDR3, as DNA: TGTGCCAGCAGCCTACAGGGAACATCACCCCTCCACTTT. Full variable domain (outside the CDR3, taken from reference TRBV14 and TRBJ1-6): EAGVTQFPSHSVIEKGQTVTLRCDPISGHDNLYWYRRVMGKEIKFLLHFVKESKQDESGMPNNRFLAERTGGTYSTLKVQPAELEDSGVYFCASSLQGTSPLHFGNGTRLTVT.

This clone has only a few counts. This sequence joins TRBV10-3 and TRBJ1-6; maybe TRBD1 (5 bases). CDR1 and CDR2 (germline): ENHRY, SYGVKD. Trimming took 4 bases from V and 9 from J, leaving 19 bases between them. The CDR3 runs to 16 residues. The CDR3 DNA is TGTGCCATCAGTGGGGGCAGCCTGGATTACGGTTCACCCCTCCACTTT. Translated: CAISGGSLDYGSPLHF.

The chain combines TRBV30 with TRBJ1-1; weak D call: TRBD1 (6 bases). V lost 5 bases to trimming and J lost 1 base, with 11 bases between them. The length of the CDR3 is 13 residues. Germline CDR1 GTSNPN, CDR2 SVGIG (reference sequence). The CDR3 region is CAWARGANTEAFF. The CDR3 DNA is TGTGCCTGGGCCCGGGGGGCGAACACTGAAGCTTTCTTT.

In the case of this clone: In the same sample, other DNA sequences code for this CDR3. This chain joins TRBV4-1 and TRBJ2-1; D gene ambiguous. Germline CDR1 reads MGHRA; CDR2 reads YSYEKL. The CDR3 is 15 amino acids. Trimming pared 0 bases from V and 4 bases from J, leaving 10 bases between. The CDR3 DNA follows: TGCGCCAGCAGCCAAGATGGGTACAGTTACAATGAGCAGTTCTTC. This sequence encodes CASSQDGYSYNEQFF.

The gene calls are TRBV18 and TRBJ2-3; TRBD2 matches 13 bases. From germline, CDR1 is KGHSH and CDR2 LQKENI. This CDR3 is 17 amino acids long. Trimming cost V 4 bases and J 8 bases; bases outside gene matches: 12. CDR3 region: CASSRTSGGPQPGTQYF. CDR3 coding DNA: TGTGCCAGCTCACGGACTAGCGGGGGCCCTCAGCCGGGTACGCAGTATTTT.